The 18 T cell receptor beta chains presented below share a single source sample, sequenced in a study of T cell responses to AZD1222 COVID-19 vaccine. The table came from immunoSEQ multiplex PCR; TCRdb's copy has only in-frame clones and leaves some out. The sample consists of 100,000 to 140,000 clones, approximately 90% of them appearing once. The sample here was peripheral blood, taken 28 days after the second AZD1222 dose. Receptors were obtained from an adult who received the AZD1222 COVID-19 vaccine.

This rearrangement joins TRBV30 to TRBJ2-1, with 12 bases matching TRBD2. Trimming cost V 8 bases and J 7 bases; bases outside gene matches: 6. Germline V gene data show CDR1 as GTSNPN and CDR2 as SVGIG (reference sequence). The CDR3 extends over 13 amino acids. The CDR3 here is CATTSGSRNEQFF. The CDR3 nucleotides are TGTGCCACGACTAGCGGGAGTCGGAATGAGCAGTTCTTC. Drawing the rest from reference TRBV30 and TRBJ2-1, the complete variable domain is SQTIHQWPATLVQPVGSPLSLECTVEGTSNPNLYWYRQAAGRGLQLLFYSVGIGQISSEVPQNLSASRPQDRQFILSSKKLLLSDSGFYLCATTSGSRNEQFFGPGTRLTVL.

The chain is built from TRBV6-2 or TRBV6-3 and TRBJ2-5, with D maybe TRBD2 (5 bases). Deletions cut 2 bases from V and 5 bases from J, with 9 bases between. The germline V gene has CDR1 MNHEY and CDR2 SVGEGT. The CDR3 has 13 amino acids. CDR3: CASSYPGRETQYF. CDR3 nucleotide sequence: TGTGCCAGCAGTTACCCGGGAAGGGAGACCCAGTACTTC.

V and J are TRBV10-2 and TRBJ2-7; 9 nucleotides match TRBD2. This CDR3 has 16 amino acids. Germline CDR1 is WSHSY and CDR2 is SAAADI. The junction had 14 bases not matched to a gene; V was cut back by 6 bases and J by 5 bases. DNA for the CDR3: TGCGCCAGCAGGACTAGCGGAGTTAGTGGAGTACACGAGCAGTACTTC. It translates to CASRTSGVSGVHEQYF.

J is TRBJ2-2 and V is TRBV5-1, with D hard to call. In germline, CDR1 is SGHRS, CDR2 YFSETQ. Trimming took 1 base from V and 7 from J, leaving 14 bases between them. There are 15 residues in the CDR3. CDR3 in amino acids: CASSLSAGLGGELFF. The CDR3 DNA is TGCGCCAGCAGCTTGTCCGCTGGGTTGGGCGGGGAGCTGTTTTTT.

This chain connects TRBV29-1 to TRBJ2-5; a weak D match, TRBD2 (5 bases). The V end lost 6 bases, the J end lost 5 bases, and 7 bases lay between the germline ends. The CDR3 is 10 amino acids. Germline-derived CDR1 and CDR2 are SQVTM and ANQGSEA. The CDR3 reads CSVWEETQYF. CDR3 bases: TGCAGCGTCTGGGAGGAGACCCAGTACTTC. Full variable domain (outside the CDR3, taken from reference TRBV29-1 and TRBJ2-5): SAVISQKPSRDICQRGTSLTIQCQVDSQVTMMFWYRQQPGQSLTLIATANQGSEATYESGFVIDKFPISRPNLTFSTLTVSNMSPEDSSIYLCSVWEETQYFGPGTRLLVL.

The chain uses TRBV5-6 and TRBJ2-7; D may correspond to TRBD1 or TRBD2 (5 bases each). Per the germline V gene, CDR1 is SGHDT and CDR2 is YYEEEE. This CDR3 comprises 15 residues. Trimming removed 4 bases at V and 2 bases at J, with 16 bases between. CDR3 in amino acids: CASSPGSGATYEQYF. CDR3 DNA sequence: TGTGCCAGCAGCCCGGGGTCCGGGGCCACCTACGAGCAGTACTTC.

This chain's CDR3 is CAISNREEAFF. For the CDR3, the DNA is TGTGCCATCAGTAACAGGGAGGAAGCTTTCTTT. This chain uses TRBV10-3 with TRBJ1-1, with a tentative D call TRBD1 (6 bases). CDR3 length: 11 residues. Germline-derived CDR1 and CDR2 are ENHRY and SYGVKD. Trimming took 5 bases from V and 8 from J, leaving 9 bases between them.

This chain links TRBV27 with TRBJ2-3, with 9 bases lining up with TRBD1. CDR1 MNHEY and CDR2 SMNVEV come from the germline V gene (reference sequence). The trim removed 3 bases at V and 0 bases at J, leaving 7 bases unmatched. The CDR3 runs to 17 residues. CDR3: CASSLIGTGLSTDTQYF. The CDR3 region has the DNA TGTGCCAGCAGTTTGATCGGGACAGGGCTTAGCACAGATACGCAGTATTTT.

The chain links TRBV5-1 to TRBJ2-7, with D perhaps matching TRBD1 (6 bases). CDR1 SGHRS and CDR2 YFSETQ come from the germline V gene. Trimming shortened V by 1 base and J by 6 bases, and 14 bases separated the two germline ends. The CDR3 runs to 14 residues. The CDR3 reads CASSLMARGAEQYF. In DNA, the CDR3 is TGCGCCAGCAGCTTGATGGCCAGGGGAGCCGAGCAGTACTTC.

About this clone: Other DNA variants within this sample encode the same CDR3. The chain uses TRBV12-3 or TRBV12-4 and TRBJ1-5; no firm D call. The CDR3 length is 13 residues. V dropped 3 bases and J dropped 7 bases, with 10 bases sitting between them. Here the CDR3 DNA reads TGTGCCAGCAGTTTTGGAGGTAACCAGCCCCAGCATTTT. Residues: CASSFGGNQPQHF.

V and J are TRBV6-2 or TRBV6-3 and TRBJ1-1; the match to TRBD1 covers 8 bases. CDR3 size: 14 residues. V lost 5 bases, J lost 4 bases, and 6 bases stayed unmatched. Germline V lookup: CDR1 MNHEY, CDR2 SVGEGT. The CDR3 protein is CASSRQGSATEAFF. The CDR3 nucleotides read TGTGCCAGCAGTAGACAGGGGTCGGCCACTGAAGCTTTCTTT.

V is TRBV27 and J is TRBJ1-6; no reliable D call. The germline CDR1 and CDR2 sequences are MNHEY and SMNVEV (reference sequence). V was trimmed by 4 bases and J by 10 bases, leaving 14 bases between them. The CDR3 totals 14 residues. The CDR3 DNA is TGTGCCAGCAGTTCCTCGGGGAATCCGTCACCCCTCCACTTT. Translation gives CASSSSGNPSPLHF.

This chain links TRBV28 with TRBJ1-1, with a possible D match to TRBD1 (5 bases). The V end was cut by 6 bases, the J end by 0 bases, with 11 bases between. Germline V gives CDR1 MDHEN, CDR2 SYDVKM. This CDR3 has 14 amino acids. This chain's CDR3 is CASRDTLMNTEAFF. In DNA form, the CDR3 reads TGTGCCAGCAGGGACACCCTGATGAACACTGAAGCTTTCTTT.

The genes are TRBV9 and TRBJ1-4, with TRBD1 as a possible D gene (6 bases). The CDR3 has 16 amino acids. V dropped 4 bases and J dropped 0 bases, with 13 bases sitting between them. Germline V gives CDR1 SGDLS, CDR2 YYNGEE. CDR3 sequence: CASSTRGHATNEKLFF. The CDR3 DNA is TGTGCCAGCAGCACAAGGGGACATGCAACTAATGAAAAACTGTTTTTT.

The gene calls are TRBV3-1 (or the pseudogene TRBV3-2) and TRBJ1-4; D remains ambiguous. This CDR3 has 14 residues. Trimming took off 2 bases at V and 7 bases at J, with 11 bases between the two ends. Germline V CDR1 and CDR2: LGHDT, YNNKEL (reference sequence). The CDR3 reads CASSQRTRGEKLFF. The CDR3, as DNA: TGTGCCAGCAGCCAAAGGACTCGGGGTGAAAAACTGTTTTTT.

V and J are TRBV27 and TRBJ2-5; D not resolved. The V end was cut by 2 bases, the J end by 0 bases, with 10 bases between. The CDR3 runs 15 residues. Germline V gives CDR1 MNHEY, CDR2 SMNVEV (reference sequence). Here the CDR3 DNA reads TGTGCCAGCAGTTTAAGTCGGTGGTACCAAGAGACCCAGTACTTC. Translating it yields CASSLSRWYQETQYF.

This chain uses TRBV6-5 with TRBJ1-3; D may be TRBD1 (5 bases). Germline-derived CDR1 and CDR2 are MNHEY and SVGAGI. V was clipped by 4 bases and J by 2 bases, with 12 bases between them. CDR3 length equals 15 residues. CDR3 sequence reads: CASSSGGLTGNTIYF. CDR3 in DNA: TGTGCCAGCAGTTCCGGGGGACTAACTGGAAACACCATATATTTT.

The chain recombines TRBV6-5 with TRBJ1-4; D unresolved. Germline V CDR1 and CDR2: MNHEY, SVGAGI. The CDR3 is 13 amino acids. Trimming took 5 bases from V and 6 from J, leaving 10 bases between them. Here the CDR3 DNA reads TGTGCCAGCAGTCAACTAAAGGATGAAAAACTGTTTTTT. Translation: CASSQLKDEKLFF.